This TCR beta chain was profiled in a study of regulatory T cells in long-lasting Graves disease. Building the TCR beta libraries relied on iRepertoire HTBI primers, and CDR3 regions underwent Arm-PCR. TCRdb re-called the multiplex PCR reads through MiXCR, storing one row per CDR3 protein. Of 350,000 to 400,000 distinct CDR3 sequences in the sample, 15% to 18% were seen once. The study's findings and limits: Persistent cases favored TRBV28, TRBJ1-2 and TRBJ2-5. Newly diagnosed patients shared 966 public clonotypes; persistent patients shared approximately 2,900.

This sample's time point: newly diagnosed GD, antithyroid drugs for less than 3 months. PBMC-derived RNA was used for the TCR library. The patients were drawn from one endocrinology department in Xi'an, China. Trimming pared 3 bases from V and 1 base from J, leaving 7 bases between. The germline V gene encodes CDR1 SEHNR and CDR2 FQNEAQ (reference sequence). The CDR3 extends over 14 amino acids. The table lists this clonotype with a count of one. Its target is not known. The chain joins TRBV7-9 to TRBJ1-5; no firm D call. This clonotype was obtained from a female donor with Graves disease. Sequencing was performed on peripheral blood mononuclear cells (PBMCs), taken at new diagnosis, from a patient treated with antithyroid drugs. CDR3: CASSFGPSNQPQHF. The CDR3 DNA reads as TGTGCCAGCAGCTTCGGTCCGAGCAATCAGCCCCAGCATTTT. The variable domain in full, with the rest retrieved from reference TRBV7-9 and TRBJ1-5, is DTGVSQNPRHKITKRGQNVTFRCDPISEHNRLYWYRQTLGQGPEFLTYFQNEAQLEKSRLLSDRFSAERPKGSFSTLEIQRTEQGDSAMYLCASSFGPSNQPQHFGDGTRLSIL.